The entry below gives a single T cell receptor (beta chain) sequence along with its context. This clone is a singleton in its sample. The target of this receptor is not known. Base qualities are missing; no much larger clone stands one base away. TCRbeta CDR3 regions were amplified from genomic DNA using the immunoSEQ Assay, a bias-controlled multiplex PCR. The study's own analysis went as follows. The number of nucleated cells in each sample was estimated by amplification of reference gene primers within the assay. Sequence reads were collapsed and filtered to measure the absolute abundance of every unique TCRbeta CDR3 rearrangement. Productive Simpson clonality was computed per sample as the square root of Simpson's diversity index over productive rearrangements. Entries here come from immuneACCESS through TCRdb and include only in-frame sequences with V and J called. Some clones fail to appear in such tables; in the studies checked, an unresolved V gene covers under half of the shortfall, and the cause of the remainder is unknown. Clone size and the V and J calls come from that table; the DNA yielded D and trimming. The sample table records 200,000 to 250,000 clones; roughly nine tenths of these occur just once. The ten largest account for 11% of the sample.

This specimen belongs to a study of blood T cell repertoires in COVID-19 (dated by TCRdb to about 2020). With regard to the full study: Samples from collaborators originated in the United States, Italy and Spain and spanned both the acute and convalescent phases of COVID-19. The material from the prospective study consisted of cDNA or gDNA derived from T cells, B-cell-depleted T cells, or PBMCs. Deeply sampled blood TCRbeta repertoires from subjects exposed to, actively infected with, or recovered from COVID-19 were included in the dataset. A freely available public database, intended as a resource for researchers studying the immune response to SARS-CoV-2, is where the repertoires were released. Samples were obtained from the ongoing ImmuneRACE study (first 160 participants) and from about 1,300 subjects provided by 6 global collaborators. Sample metadata almost always included a de-identified subject ID, COVID-19 status, age in years and sex. HLA class I and class II types, where available, came from metadata supplied by the sample provider rather than from assay-based typing. The investigation overall reported the following: How much clinical and demographic metadata was included differed by source and by participant, and the metadata was provided uncurated.

Enrolling through a virtual design, the prospective study's participants ranged in age from roughly 18 to 95 years and lived across roughly 23 United States geographic areas. In the prospective study, participants were assigned to cohorts based on the clinical history participants reported in a screening survey and a study questionnaire. Recovered participants in ImmuneRACE Cohort 3 were defined by two consecutive negative NP/OP PCR tests, clearance by a healthcare professional, or resolution of symptoms. In the prospective study, mobile phlebotomists collected whole blood, serum and a nasopharyngeal or oropharyngeal swab from each participant. Prospective study participants could optionally give additional blood draws and questionnaires over an approximately two-month period. Before DNA extraction, blood samples from the prospective study were shipped at room temperature or frozen. The sequence derives from a man younger than 40 who had recovered from COVID-19. The sequenced sample was PBMCs or T cells enriched from blood (not recorded which).

The CDR3 protein is CASREISGVNFDEQFF. At the DNA level, the sequence is TGTGCCAGCAGAGAAATTAGCGGGGTCAACTTCGATGAGCAGTTCTTC. The rearranged segments are TRBV27 and TRBJ2-1, and 8 junction bases match TRBD2. Inclusive of the bounding cysteine and phenylalanine, the CDR3 is 16 residues long. Only the CDR3 DNA stays, 48 bases, in frame from base 1. CDR1 and CDR2 are drawn from the germline V gene (reference sequence): MNHEY, SMNVEV. From V the trimming removes 6 bases and from J it removes 8 bases, while the gene matches leave 15 bases of the junction unaccounted for.